The rows below give T cell receptor beta chains drawn from one sample of a study of graft-versus-host responses after intestinal transplantation. Generated by immunoSEQ multiplex PCR, the TCRdb table keeps only in-frame clones and is missing some. Among 20,000 to 25,000 clones listed, 85% to 90% were seen once. The sample in question was PBMCs, obtained just over 64 days after intestinal transplantation. These receptors came from a human patient who received an intestinal transplant, so some T cells may come from the graft donor. Both conserved end residues are part of each CDR3. D genes are given only for firm matches. Size is stated for part of the rows, as once, few or many counts, or as a class when the clone is expanded.

D	V	J	size	DNA	CDR3
NA	TRBV7-9	TRBJ2-5	NA	TGTGCCAGCAGCTTGATCCTGGAGACCCAGTACTTC	CASSLILETQYF
NA	TRBV7-9	TRBJ1-1	few	TGTGCCAGCAGCAGAACACCCTATGAAGCTTTCTTT	CASSRTPYEAFF
NA	TRBV9	TRBJ2-3	NA	TGTGCCAGCAGCGTAGCGGCTAGAGATACGCAGTATTTT	CASSVAARDTQYF
NA	TRBV7-9	TRBJ2-7	NA	TGTGCCAGCAGCTTAGTGGCGGGCGAGCAGTACTTC	CASSLVAGEQYF
NA	TRBV11-2	TRBJ1-2	NA	TGTGCCAGCAGCTTGGGGGATGGCTACACCTTC	CASSLGDGYTF
NA	TRBV4-3	TRBJ2-4	NA	TGCGCCAGCAGCCAAGATCGCCCAACAGGCGCCAAAAACATTCAGTACTTC	CASSQDRPTGAKNIQYF
TRBD1	TRBV7-2	TRBJ1-2	few	TGTGCCAGCAGCAAACAGGGGGCGGTTGGCTACACCTTC	CASSKQGAVGYTF
NA	TRBV4-1	TRBJ1-1	NA	TGCGCCAGCAGCCTACAGGGTTCGATCACCGAGGCTTTCTTT	CASSLQGSITEAFF
NA	TRBV27	TRBJ2-1	NA	TGTGCCAGCAGTTTAAGGCTAAACAATGAGCAGTTCTTC	CASSLRLNNEQFF
NA	TRBV15	TRBJ2-2	NA	TGTGCCACCAGCCGAGAGGGAACGGGCACCGGGGAGCTGTTTTTT	CATSREGTGTGELFF
TRBD1	TRBV7-2	TRBJ2-2	NA	TGTGCCAGCAGCTGGGGGGACAGGGGGCTAGAAACCGGGGAGCTGTTTTTT	CASSWGDRGLETGELFF
TRBD2	TRBV27	TRBJ2-3	NA	TGTGCCAGCAGTTTATCGCCGACTAGCCCAGATACGCAGTATTTT	CASSLSPTSPDTQYF
NA	TRBV15	TRBJ2-2	NA	TGTGCCACCAGCAGAGATAGCTACGGGACACCGAACACCGGGAAGCTGTTTTTT	CATSRDSYGTPNTGKLFF
TRBD1	TRBV4-1	TRBJ1-1	NA	TGCGCCAGCAGCCAGGACAGGGGGCTAGGGACTGAAGCTTTCTTT	CASSQDRGLGTEAFF
NA	TRBV6-4	TRBJ1-3	NA	TGTGCCAGCGGGTTCCCACAGGACAAAAACACCATATATTTT	CASGFPQDKNTIYF
NA	TRBV6-1	TRBJ2-3	NA	TGTGCCAGCAGAGCAGGGGAAACAGATACGCAGTATTTT	CASRAGETDTQYF
NA	TRBV19	TRBJ2-7	NA	TGTGCCAGTAGTATAGGCTTAATCGGAGGGACCGAGCAGTACTTC	CASSIGLIGGTEQYF
NA	TRBV11-3	TRBJ2-4	NA	TGTGCCAGCAGCTTAGCTTTGGGACAACCTTTAGCCAAAAACATTCAGTACTTC	CASSLALGQPLAKNIQYF
TRBD1	TRBV5-8	TRBJ2-2	few	TGTGCCAGCAGCGCTGGGGACAGCGCGAACACCGGGGAGCTGTTTTTT	CASSAGDSANTGELFF
NA	TRBV18	TRBJ1-4	NA	TGTGCCAGCTCACCACCATCAGGGGATAATGAAAAACTGTTTTTT	CASSPPSGDNEKLFF
NA	TRBV5-8	TRBJ1-1	NA	TGTGCCAGCACCAAATGGGCGGGGGCGTCACATTTGGACACTGAAGCTTTCTTT	CASTKWAGASHLDTEAFF
NA	TRBV5-1	TRBJ2-1	NA	TGCGCCAGCAGCTATTACAATGAGCAGTTCTTC	CASSYYNEQFF
TRBD1	TRBV14	TRBJ2-7	NA	TGTGCCAGCAGCCCGACCTCCGGGACAGTTATTTACGAGCAGTACTTC	CASSPTSGTVIYEQYF
TRBD2	TRBV5-6	TRBJ2-3	NA	TGTGCCAGCAGCTCTCCGGGACTAGCGGGGGGGCCTTGGGCAGATACGCAGTATTTT	CASSSPGLAGGPWADTQYF
TRBD1	TRBV19	TRBJ1-2	NA	TGTGCCAGCTCATTTGGGACAGGGATCGATGGCTACACCTTC	CASSFGTGIDGYTF
NA	TRBV4-1	TRBJ2-7	NA	TGCGCCAGCAGCCAAGAAGGCAGCTCCTACGAGCAGTACTTC	CASSQEGSSYEQYF
NA	TRBV28	TRBJ1-2	NA	TGTGCCAGCAGTTCCGGGACAACGAATGGCTACACCTTC	CASSSGTTNGYTF
NA	TRBV5-1	TRBJ2-3	NA	TGCGCCAGCAGCTTGGCCCGTATGGGGGGAACAGATACGCAGTATTTT	CASSLARMGGTDTQYF
NA	TRBV7-3	TRBJ1-1	NA	TGTGCCAGCAGCTTAAATACGGGGGTAGTTTATCATCCGGAGGTTCGGATGAACACTGAAGCTTTCTTT	CASSLNTGVVYHPEVRMNTEAFF
NA	TRBV7-9	TRBJ2-7	NA	TGTGCCAGCAGCTTGACGGAGACCTACGAGCAGTACTTC	CASSLTETYEQYF
NA	TRBV10-1	TRBJ1-6	few	TGCGCCAAAAATTTGGGGTGTCCCTATAATTCACCCCTCCACTTT	CAKNLGCPYNSPLHF
TRBD2	TRBV2	TRBJ2-1	NA	TGTGCCAGCAGTGACAGCGGGGGGGCCTACAATGAGCAGTTCTTC	CASSDSGGAYNEQFF
NA	TRBV6-1	TRBJ1-4	NA	TGTGCCAGCAGTGAAGCACTAAGTGGTAATGAAAAACTGTTTTTT	CASSEALSGNEKLFF
TRBD1	TRBV11-2	TRBJ1-6	few	TGTGCCAGCAGCTCGGGACAGGGCCCTAATTCACCCCTCCACTTT	CASSSGQGPNSPLHF
NA	TRBV21-1	TRBJ2-7	NA	TGTGCCAGCAGCAAAAACAGAAACTACGAGCAGTACTTC	CASSKNRNYEQYF
TRBD2	TRBV5-1	TRBJ2-7	NA	TGCGCCAGCAGCGGAGGTAGCGGGGACTACGAGCAGTACTTC	CASSGGSGDYEQYF
NA	TRBV11-2	TRBJ2-3	NA	TGTGCCAGCAGCTTAGATCGTACAGATACGCAGTATTTT	CASSLDRTDTQYF
NA	TRBV7-2	TRBJ2-7	NA	TGTGCCAGCAGCATACAGCAGGCGTCCTACGAGCAGTACTTC	CASSIQQASYEQYF
NA	TRBV2	TRBJ2-4	NA	TGTGCCAGCAGTTCCAACATTGTCCCAAACATTCAGTACTTC	CASSSNIVPNIQYF
NA	TRBV6-6	TRBJ1-1	NA	TGTGCCAGCAGTTACAACAGGGTTGGGAACACTGAAGCTTTCTTT	CASSYNRVGNTEAFF
NA	TRBV4-1	TRBJ1-5	NA	TGCGCCAGCAGCCAAGATAGGTCAGGCTATCAGCCCCAGCATTTT	CASSQDRSGYQPQHF
NA	TRBV4-1	TRBJ1-1	NA	TGCGCCAGCAGCCAACCGACGACCACAGGGTACACTGAAGCTTTCTTT	CASSQPTTTGYTEAFF
NA	TRBV7-2	TRBJ2-1	NA	TGTGCCAGCAGCCTCCTCAATAACAATGAGCAGTTCTTC	CASSLLNNNEQFF